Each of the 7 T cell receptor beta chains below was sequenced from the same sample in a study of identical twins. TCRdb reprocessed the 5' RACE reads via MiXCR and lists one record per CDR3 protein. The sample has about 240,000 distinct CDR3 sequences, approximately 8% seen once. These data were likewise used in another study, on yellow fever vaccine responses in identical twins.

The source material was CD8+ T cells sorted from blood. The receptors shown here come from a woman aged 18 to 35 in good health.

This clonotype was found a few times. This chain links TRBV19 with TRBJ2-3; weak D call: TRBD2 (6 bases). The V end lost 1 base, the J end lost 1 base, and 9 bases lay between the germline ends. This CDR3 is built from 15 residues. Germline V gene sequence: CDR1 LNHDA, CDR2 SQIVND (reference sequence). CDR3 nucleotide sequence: TGTGCCAGTAGTATAGTCGGCGGGGGCACAGATACGCAGTATTTT. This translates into CASSIVGGGTDTQYF. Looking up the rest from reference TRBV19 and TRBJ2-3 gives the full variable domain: DGGITQSPKYLFRKEGQNVTLSCEQNLNHDAMYWYRQDPGQGLRLIYYSQIVNDFQKGDIAEGYSVSREKKESFPLTVTSAQKNPTAFYLCASSIVGGGTDTQYFGPGTRLTVL.

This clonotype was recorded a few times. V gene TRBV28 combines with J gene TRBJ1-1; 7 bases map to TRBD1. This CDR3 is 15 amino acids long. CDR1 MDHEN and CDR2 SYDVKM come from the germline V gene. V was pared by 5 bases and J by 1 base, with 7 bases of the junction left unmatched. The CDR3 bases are TGTGCCAGCAGTCTCTCCCGACAGGGGAACACTGAAGCTTTCTTT. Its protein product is CASSLSRQGNTEAFF.

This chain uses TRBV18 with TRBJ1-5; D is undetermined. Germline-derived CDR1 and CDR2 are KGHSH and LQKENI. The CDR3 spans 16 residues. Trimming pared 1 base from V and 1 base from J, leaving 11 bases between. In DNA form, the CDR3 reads TGTGCCAGCTCACCACGGGCAGGCCAGAGCAATCAGCCCCAGCATTTT. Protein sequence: CASSPRAGQSNQPQHF.

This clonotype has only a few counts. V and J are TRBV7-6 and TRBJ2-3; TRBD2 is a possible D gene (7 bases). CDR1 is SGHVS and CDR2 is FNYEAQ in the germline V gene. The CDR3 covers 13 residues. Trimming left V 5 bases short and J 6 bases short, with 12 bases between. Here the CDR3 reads CASSGGAGDTQYF. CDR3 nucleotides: TGTGCCAGCAGCGGGGGGGCAGGGGATACGCAGTATTTT.

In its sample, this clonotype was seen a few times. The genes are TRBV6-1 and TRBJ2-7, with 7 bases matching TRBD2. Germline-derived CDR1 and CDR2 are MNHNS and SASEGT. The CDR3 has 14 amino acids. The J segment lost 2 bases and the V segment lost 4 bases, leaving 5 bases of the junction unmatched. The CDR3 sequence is CASSVSGTPYEQYF. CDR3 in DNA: TGTGCCAGCAGTGTGAGCGGGACCCCCTACGAGCAGTACTTC.

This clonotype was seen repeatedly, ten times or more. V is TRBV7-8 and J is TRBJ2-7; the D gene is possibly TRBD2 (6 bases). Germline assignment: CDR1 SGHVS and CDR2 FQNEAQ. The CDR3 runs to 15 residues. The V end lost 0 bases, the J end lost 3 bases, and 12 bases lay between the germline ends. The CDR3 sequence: CASSLALGRGYEQYF. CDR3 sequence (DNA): TGTGCCAGCAGCTTAGCCCTCGGGCGGGGCTACGAGCAGTACTTC.

The DNA of the CDR3 is TGTGCCAGCAGCTCGGGACCGGGGAGCAATGAGCAGTTCTTC. It yields the protein CASSSGPGSNEQFF. This chain uses TRBV5-6 with TRBJ2-1, with D perhaps assigned TRBD1 or TRBD2 (5 bases each). Trimming removed 3 bases from V and 6 bases from J, with 13 bases in between. The length of the CDR3 is 14 residues. The germline V gene has CDR1 SGHDT and CDR2 YYEEEE.